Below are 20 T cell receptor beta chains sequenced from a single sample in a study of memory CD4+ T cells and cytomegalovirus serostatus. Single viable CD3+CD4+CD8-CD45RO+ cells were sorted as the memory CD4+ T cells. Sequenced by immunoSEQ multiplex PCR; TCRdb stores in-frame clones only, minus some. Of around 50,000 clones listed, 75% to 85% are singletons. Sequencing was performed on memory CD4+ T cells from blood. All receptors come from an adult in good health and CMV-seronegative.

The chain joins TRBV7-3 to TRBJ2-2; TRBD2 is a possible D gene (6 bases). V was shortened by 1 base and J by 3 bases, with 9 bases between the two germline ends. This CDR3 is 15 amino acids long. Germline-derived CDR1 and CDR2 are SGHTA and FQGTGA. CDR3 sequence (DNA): TGTGCCAGCAGCTTAAGGCCGGGAGACACCGGGGAGCTGTTTTTT. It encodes CASSLRPGDTGELFF.

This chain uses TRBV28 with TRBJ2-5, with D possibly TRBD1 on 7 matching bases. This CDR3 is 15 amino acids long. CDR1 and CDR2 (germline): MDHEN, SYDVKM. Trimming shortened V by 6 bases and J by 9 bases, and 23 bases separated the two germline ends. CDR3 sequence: CASRRGSQGGAAQYF. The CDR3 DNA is TGTGCCAGCAGGAGAGGGTCTCAGGGGGGAGCGGCCCAGTACTTC.

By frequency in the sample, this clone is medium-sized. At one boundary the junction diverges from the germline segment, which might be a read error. In DNA form, the CDR3 reads TGTGCTAGCAGCTTAGCAACCTACGAGCAGTACTTC. It encodes CASSLATYEQYF. This chain uses TRBV7-7 with TRBJ2-7; no definite D call. There are 12 residues in the CDR3. Germline V gene sequence: CDR1 SSHAT, CDR2 FNYEAQ (reference sequence).

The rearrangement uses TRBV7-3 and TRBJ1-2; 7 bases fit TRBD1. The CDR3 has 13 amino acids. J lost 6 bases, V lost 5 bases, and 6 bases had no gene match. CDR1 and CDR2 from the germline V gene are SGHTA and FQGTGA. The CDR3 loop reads CASSPDRENGYTF. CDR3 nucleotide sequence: TGTGCCAGCAGCCCAGACAGGGAGAATGGCTACACCTTC. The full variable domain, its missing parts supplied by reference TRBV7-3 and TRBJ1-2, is GAGVSQTPSNKVTEKGKYVELRCDPISGHTALYWYRQSLGQGPEFLIYFQGTGAADDSGLPNDRFFAVRPEGSVSTLKIQRTERGDSAVYLCASSPDRENGYTFGSGTRLTVV.

The DNA for the CDR3 is TGTGCCAGCAGCCGCTACAATGAGCAGTTCTTC. This gives the protein CASSRYNEQFF. The V gene is TRBV28, the J gene TRBJ2-1; no firm D call. V lost 6 bases, J lost 3 bases, and 3 bases lay in between. The CDR3 extends over 11 amino acids. The V gene's germline CDR1 is MDHEN and CDR2 SYDVKM.

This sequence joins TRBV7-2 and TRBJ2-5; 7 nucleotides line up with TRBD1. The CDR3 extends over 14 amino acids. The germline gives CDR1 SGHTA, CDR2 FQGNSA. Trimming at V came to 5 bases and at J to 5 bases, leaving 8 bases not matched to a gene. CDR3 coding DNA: TGTGCCAGCAGCGTCCAAGGGGGCTTGGAGACCCAGTACTTC. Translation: CASSVQGGLETQYF.

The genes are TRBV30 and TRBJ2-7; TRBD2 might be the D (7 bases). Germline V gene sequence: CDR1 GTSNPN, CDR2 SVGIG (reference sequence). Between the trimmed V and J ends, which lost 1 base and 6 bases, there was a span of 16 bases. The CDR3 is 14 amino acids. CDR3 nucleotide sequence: TGTGCCTGGAGTGAGGCGGGGGCCCTCGCCGAGCAGTACTTC. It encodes CAWSEAGALAEQYF.

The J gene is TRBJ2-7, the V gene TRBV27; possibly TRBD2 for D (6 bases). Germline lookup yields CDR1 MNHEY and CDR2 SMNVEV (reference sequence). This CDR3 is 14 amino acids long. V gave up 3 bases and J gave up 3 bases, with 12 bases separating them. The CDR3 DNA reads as TGTGCCAGCAGTTTGAGGAGGGGCCTCTACGAGCAGTACTTC. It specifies CASSLRRGLYEQYF.

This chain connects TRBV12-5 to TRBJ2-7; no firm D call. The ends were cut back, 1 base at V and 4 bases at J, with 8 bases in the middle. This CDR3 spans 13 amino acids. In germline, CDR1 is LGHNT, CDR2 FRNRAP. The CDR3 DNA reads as TGTGCTAGTGGTTTGGGACCCGGATACGAGCAGTACTTC. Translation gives CASGLGPGYEQYF.

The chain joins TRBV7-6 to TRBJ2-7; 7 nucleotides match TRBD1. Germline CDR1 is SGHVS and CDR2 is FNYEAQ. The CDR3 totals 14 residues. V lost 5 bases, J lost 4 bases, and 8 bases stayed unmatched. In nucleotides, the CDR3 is TGTGCCAGCAGCCCCTCACAGGGGTCGTACGAGCAGTACTTC. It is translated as CASSPSQGSYEQYF.

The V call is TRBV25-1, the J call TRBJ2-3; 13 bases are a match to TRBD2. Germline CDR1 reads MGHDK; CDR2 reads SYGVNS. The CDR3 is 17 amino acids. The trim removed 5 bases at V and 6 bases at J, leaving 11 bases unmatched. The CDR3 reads CASSPRGLAGEADTQYF. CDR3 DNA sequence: TGTGCCAGCAGTCCACGAGGACTAGCGGGAGAGGCCGATACGCAGTATTTT.

The CDR3 loop reads CASSFRQGRNEQYF. The DNA of the CDR3 is TGTGCCAGCAGTTTCCGACAGGGGAGGAACGAGCAGTACTTC. This chain connects TRBV27 to TRBJ2-7; 8 nucleotides match TRBD1. V was clipped by 3 bases and J by 5 bases; unmatched bases: 6. Germline values: CDR1 MNHEY, CDR2 SMNVEV (reference sequence). The CDR3 sequence is 14 residues long.

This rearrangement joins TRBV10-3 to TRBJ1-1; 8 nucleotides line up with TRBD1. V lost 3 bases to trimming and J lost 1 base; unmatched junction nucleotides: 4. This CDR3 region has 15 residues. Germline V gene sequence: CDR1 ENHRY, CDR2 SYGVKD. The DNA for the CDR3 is TGTGCCATCAGTGATGTAGACAGGGGGAACACTGAAGCTTTCTTT. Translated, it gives CAISDVDRGNTEAFF.

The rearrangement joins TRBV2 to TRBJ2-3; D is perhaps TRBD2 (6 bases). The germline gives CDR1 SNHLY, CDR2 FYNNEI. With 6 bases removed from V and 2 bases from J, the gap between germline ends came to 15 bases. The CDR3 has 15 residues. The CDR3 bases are TGTGCCAGCAGCGTAAGGGAGGTGGTCACAGATACGCAGTATTTT. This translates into CASSVREVVTDTQYF.

The CDR3 DNA reads TGTGCCAGCAGCTTGACCGGGACTACTAGCACAGATACGCAGTATTTT. Protein sequence: CASSLTGTTSTDTQYF. The chain joins TRBV7-6 to TRBJ2-3; 7 bases match TRBD2. V trimming: 3 bases; J trimming: 0 bases; junction bases outside the gene matches: 6. The CDR3 sequence is 16 residues long. Germline lookup yields CDR1 SGHVS and CDR2 FNYEAQ.

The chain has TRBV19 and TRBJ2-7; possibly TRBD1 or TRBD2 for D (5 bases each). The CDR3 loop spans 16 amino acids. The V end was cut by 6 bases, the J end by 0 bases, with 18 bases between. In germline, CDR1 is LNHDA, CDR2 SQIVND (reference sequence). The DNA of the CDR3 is TGTGCCAGTAGAGACTCCGGGACGGGGAGCTCCTACGAGCAGTACTTC. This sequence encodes CASRDSGTGSSYEQYF.

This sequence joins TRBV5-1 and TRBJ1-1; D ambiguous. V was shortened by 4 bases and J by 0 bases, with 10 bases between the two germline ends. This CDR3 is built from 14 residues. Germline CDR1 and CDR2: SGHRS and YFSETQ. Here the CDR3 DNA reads TGCGCCAGCAGCGAAGGGTCCCTGAACACTGAAGCTTTCTTT. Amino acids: CASSEGSLNTEAFF.

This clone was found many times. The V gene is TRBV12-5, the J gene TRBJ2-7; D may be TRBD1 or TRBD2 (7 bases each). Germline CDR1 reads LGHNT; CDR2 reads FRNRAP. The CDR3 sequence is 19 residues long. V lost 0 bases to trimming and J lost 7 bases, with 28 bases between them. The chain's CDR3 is CASGLVLFGLGRGQREQYF. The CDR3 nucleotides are TGTGCTAGTGGTTTGGTACTATTCGGTTTGGGGAGGGGGCAACGGGAGCAGTACTTC.

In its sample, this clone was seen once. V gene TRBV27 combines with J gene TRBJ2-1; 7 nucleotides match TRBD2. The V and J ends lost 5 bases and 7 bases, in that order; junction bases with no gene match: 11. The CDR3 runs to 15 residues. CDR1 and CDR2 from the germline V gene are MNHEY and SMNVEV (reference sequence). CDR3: CASSLSGIAGNEQFF. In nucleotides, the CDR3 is TGTGCCAGCAGTCTCAGCGGGATCGCGGGGAATGAGCAGTTCTTC.

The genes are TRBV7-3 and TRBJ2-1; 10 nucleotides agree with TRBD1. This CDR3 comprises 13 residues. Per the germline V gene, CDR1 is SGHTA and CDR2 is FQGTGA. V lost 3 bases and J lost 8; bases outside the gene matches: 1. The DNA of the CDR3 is TGTGCCAGCAGCTTGGACAGGGGGGATGAGCAGTTCTTC. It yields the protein CASSLDRGDEQFF.